This T cell receptor beta chain was sequenced in a study of CXCR3-negative and CXCR3-positive naive CD8 T cells. As for this clonotype: Its antigen remains unknown.

In preparing the TRB cDNA libraries, 5' RACE with UMI labels was used. TCRdb re-called the 5' RACE reads and shows each CDR3 protein once, DNA omitted. The repertoire table contains about 110,000 distinct CDR3 sequences. Study observations and caveats: Naive cells with CXCR3 showed TRB CDR3s that were more hydrophobic than those in CXCR3-negative naive cells. Fresh PBMCs went into most assays, and CXCR3 expression partly declined after cryopreservation. Naive cells used TRBV-TRBJ genes in much the same way whether CXCR3-negative or CXCR3-positive; memory cells did not.

Germline loops: CDR1 MNHEY, CDR2 SVGEGT. This CDR3 spans 15 amino acids. Sequencing used naive CXCR3+ CD8+ T cells from blood. Sample subset: CD45RO-CCR7+CD27+CD95- naive CD8+ T cells expressing CXCR3 (TNR3+). This clonotype originated in a human donor in good health. Some clones in this sample may be carry-over from other donors' samples. The J gene is TRBJ2-7, the V gene TRBV6-2 or TRBV6-3; the TCRdb D gene call, TRBD1, has no DNA to confirm it. The chain's CDR3 is CASPTYPRDPYEQYF.